These 14 T cell receptor beta chains were all obtained from the same sample, sequenced in a study of T cells in Graves' hyperthyroidism and ophthalmopathy. Amplification of TCR beta CDR3 regions was performed using RNA transcripts as template. When the TCR CDR3 underwent first-round RT-PCR, the HTBI primer set was used. TCRdb analysed the multiplex PCR reads with MiXCR anew, one entry per CDR3 protein. The repertoire includes approximately 330,000 distinct CDR3 sequences, roughly 21% of them detected once, and 50% sits in the top ten. Sequenced sample: blood. The source of these receptors is a woman aged 50 to 65 with Graves' hyperthyroidism.

V is TRBV24-1 and J is TRBJ2-1; 13 bases line up with TRBD2. The V and J ends lost 4 bases and 6 bases, in that order; junction bases with no gene match: 14. CDR3 length: 19 amino acids. The germline gives CDR1 KGHDR, CDR2 SFDVKD. The CDR3: CATSDQPLAGGPPPNEQFF. The CDR3 coding sequence is TGTGCCACCAGTGACCAGCCACTAGCGGGAGGGCCCCCCCCCAATGAGCAGTTCTTC.

The chain uses TRBV10-1 and TRBJ2-1; 10 nucleotides line up with TRBD1. CDR3 length: 15 amino acids. The germline gives CDR1 WNHNN, CDR2 SYGVQD (reference sequence). The J segment lost 1 base and the V segment lost 4 bases, leaving 1 base of the junction unmatched. CDR3 DNA: TGCGCCAGCAGTGCGGGACAGGGGTCCTACAATGAGCAGTTCTTC. Translated: CASSAGQGSYNEQFF.

V is TRBV20-1 and J is TRBJ1-1; D perhaps matches TRBD1 (5 bases). Germline-derived CDR1 and CDR2 are DFQATT and SNEGSKA (reference sequence). The CDR3 contains 12 residues. The V gene lost 0 bases and the J gene lost 4 bases, with 6 bases spanning the gap. For the CDR3, the DNA is TGCAGTGCTAGAGAGAGGGGCACTGAAGCTTTCTTT. Translating gives CSARERGTEAFF.

The gene calls are TRBV6-4 and TRBJ1-2, with 8 bases that match TRBD1. The CDR3 sequence is 13 residues long. V dropped 4 bases and J dropped 10; count of bases not matched to a gene: 8. Germline assignment: CDR1 MRHNA and CDR2 SNTAGT. DNA for the CDR3: TGTGCCAGCAGTGTCGGCACAGGGGGTGTCTACACCTTC. It codes for CASSVGTGGVYTF.

This clonotype was seen more than once but under ten times. The chain joins TRBV19 to TRBJ2-1, with 8 positions matching TRBD1. Germline CDR1 reads LNHDA; CDR2 reads SQIVND (reference sequence). J lost 2 bases, V lost 3 bases, and 3 bases had no gene match. CDR3 size: 15 residues. The DNA for the CDR3 is TGTGCCAGTAGTATGGACAGGGTCCCCTACAATGAGCAGTTCTTC. Translated: CASSMDRVPYNEQFF.

This clonotype was observed a handful of times. A much larger clonotype is one base distant, so this may be a read error. This chain connects TRBV3-1 to TRBJ2-1; TRBD1 is a possible D gene (6 bases). CDR1 is LGHDT, CDR2 YNNKEL, per germline (reference sequence). The CDR3 consists of 15 residues. For the CDR3, the DNA is TGTGTCAGCAGCCCCGGACGAGACAGAGGGGGTGAGCAGTTCTTC. It is translated as CVSSPGRDRGGEQFF.

J is TRBJ1-3 and V is TRBV5-1, with TRBD1 matching 9 bases. Trimming at V came to 4 bases and at J to 3 bases, leaving 8 bases not matched to a gene. There are 16 residues in the CDR3. Germline V lookup: CDR1 SGHRS, CDR2 YFSETQ. The chain's CDR3 is CASSPTQGANGNTIYF. The CDR3 DNA reads as TGCGCCAGCAGCCCCACACAGGGGGCGAATGGAAACACCATATATTTT.

This clonotype was observed many times. CDR3: CASSPSPGLYNEQFF. Here the CDR3 DNA reads TGTGCCAGCAGCCCTTCCCCGGGACTCTACAATGAGCAGTTCTTC. V and J are TRBV7-3 and TRBJ2-1; TRBD2 might be the D (6 bases). The CDR3 extends over 15 amino acids. Germline CDR1 reads SGHTA; CDR2 reads FQGTGA. The V gene lost 5 bases and the J gene lost 3 bases, with 14 bases spanning the gap.

The rearrangement links TRBV19 to TRBJ1-1, with 8 bases fitting TRBD1. CDR3 length: 16 amino acids. J lost 4 bases, V lost 2 bases, and 9 bases had no gene match. In germline, CDR1 is LNHDA, CDR2 SQIVND (reference sequence). In DNA form, the CDR3 reads TGTGCCAGTAGTATAACAGGGGGGCTGATGGGCACTGAAGCTTTCTTT. Translated, it gives CASSITGGLMGTEAFF.

The rearrangement links TRBV3-1 to TRBJ2-1, with no clear D. The V and J ends lost 4 bases and 6 bases respectively, with 10 bases between them. This CDR3 contains 13 residues. The germline V gene has CDR1 LGHDT and CDR2 YNNKEL (reference sequence). CDR3 region: CASSPTYSNEQFF. The CDR3 DNA reads as TGTGCCAGCAGCCCTACTTATTCCAATGAGCAGTTCTTC.

The CDR3 nucleotides are TGTGCCAGCAGCCGGGGGGGGACTAGCGGGAGTGAGAACACCGGGGAGCTGTTTTTT. Amino acids: CASSRGGTSGSENTGELFF. The V call is TRBV7-3, the J call TRBJ2-2; 14 nucleotides match TRBD2. The CDR3 length is 19 residues. CDR1 SGHTA and CDR2 FQGTGA come from the germline V gene. Trimming took 5 bases from V and 1 from J; bases not matched to a gene: 9.

This clonotype showed up many times. The chain recombines TRBV12-3 or TRBV12-4 with TRBJ2-4; TRBD2 agrees at 10 bases. This CDR3 spans 17 amino acids. Trimming removed 4 bases from V and 0 bases from J; junction bases left unmatched: 6. CDR3 amino acids: CASSSQREGLAKNIQYF. The CDR3 bases are TGTGCCAGCAGTTCTCAGCGGGAGGGCTTAGCCAAAAACATTCAGTACTTC.

The J gene is TRBJ1-3, the V gene TRBV6-2 or TRBV6-3; D uncertain. Germline CDR1 reads MNHEY; CDR2 reads SVGEGT. V was cut by 9 bases and J by 10 bases, with 16 bases left in between. The CDR3 covers 12 residues. CDR3 protein: CASAYLEGTIYF. The DNA for the CDR3 is TGTGCCAGTGCCTATCTGGAAGGGACCATATATTTT.

This clonotype was seen at least ten times. This chain connects TRBV7-9 to TRBJ2-2; D gene unclear. The CDR3 is 14 residues long. V shed 1 base and J shed 2 bases, with 5 bases lying between them. The germline V gene encodes CDR1 SEHNR and CDR2 FQNEAQ (reference sequence). The CDR3 is CASSLDLNTGELFF. The DNA of the CDR3 is TGTGCCAGCAGCTTAGACCTTAACACCGGGGAGCTGTTTTTT.